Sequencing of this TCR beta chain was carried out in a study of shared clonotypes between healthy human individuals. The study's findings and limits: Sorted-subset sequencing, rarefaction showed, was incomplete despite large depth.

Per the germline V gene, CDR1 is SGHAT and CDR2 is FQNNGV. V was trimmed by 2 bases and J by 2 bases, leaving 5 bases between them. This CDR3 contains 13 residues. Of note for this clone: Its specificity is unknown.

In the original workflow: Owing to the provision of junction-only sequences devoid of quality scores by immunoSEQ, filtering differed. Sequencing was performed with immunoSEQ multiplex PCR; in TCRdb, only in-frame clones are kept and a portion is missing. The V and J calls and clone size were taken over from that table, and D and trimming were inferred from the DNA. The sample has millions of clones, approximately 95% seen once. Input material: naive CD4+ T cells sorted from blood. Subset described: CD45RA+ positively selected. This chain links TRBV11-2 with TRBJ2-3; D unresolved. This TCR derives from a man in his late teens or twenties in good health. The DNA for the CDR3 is TGTGCCAGCAGCTTAATGTTCACAGATACGCAGTATTTT. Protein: CASSLMFTDTQYF.